Below are 16 T cell receptor beta chains sequenced from a single sample in a study of blood T cells in healthy people across ages. Using a J-beta primer mix together with a sample-barcoded 5' primer, a second PCR was run for roughly 6 to 12 cycles. TCRdb itself ran the 5' RACE reads through MiXCR, one entry per CDR3 protein. The data show 1.5 million to 2 million distinct CDR3 sequences, around 36% seen once. The specimen was blood. The source of these receptors is a young woman in good health.

The V gene is TRBV20-1, the J gene TRBJ2-5, with D unclear. V gave up 3 bases and J gave up 2 bases, with 19 bases separating them. The CDR3 spans 16 residues. The germline CDR1 and CDR2 sequences are DFQATT and SNEGSKA (reference sequence). CDR3 sequence reads: CSASIIARPSQETQYF. CDR3 DNA: TGCAGTGCTAGTATCATCGCCCGACCTTCACAAGAGACCCAGTACTTC.

A few counts support this clonotype. The gene calls are TRBV21-1 and TRBJ2-7; TRBD2, the table's D call, lacks a check against the DNA. TRBV21-1 is deemed a pseudogene. The CDR3 is 21 residues long. Written as DNA, the CDR3 is TGTGCCAGCAGCACACAATCCGGGACTAGCGGGAACAGAACCCAAGGCTACGAGCAGTACTTC. This translates into CASSTQSGTSGNRTQGYEQYF.

This clonotype was seen repeatedly, ten times or more. This sequence joins TRBV6-6 and TRBJ2-7; 9 bases are a match to TRBD1. CDR3 size: 13 residues. Germline CDR1 reads MNHNY; CDR2 reads SVGAGI (reference sequence). J was trimmed by 4 bases and V by 6 bases; bases with no gene match: 4. The CDR3 here is CASSTGGLYEQYF. Written as DNA, the CDR3 is TGTGCCAGCAGCACAGGGGGCCTTTACGAGCAGTACTTC.

The chain couples TRBV5-5 to TRBJ2-1; 7 bases map to TRBD1. Germline V gene lookup returns CDR1 SGHKS and CDR2 YYEKEE (reference sequence). The CDR3 is 17 residues long. Trimming at V came to 5 bases and at J to 0 bases, leaving 11 bases not matched to a gene. CDR3 residues: CASSSRQDRFSYNEQFF. CDR3 DNA sequence: TGTGCCAGCAGTTCGCGACAGGACAGGTTCTCCTACAATGAGCAGTTCTTC.

The rearrangement joins TRBV6-1 to TRBJ2-3; 9 bases are a match to TRBD1. Germline-derived CDR1 and CDR2 are MNHNS and SASEGT. The CDR3 contains 14 residues. The V gene end was trimmed by 11 bases and the J gene end by 5 bases; junction bases not matched to a gene: 11. DNA of the CDR3: TGTGCCGGTAACAGGGGGCTAAGTATAGATACGCAGTATTTT. It specifies CAGNRGLSIDTQYF.

The rearrangement joins TRBV9 to TRBJ2-1; TRBD2 matches at 11 bases. The J call may be mistaken, given a closer DNA end match to TRBJ2-7. Germline CDR1 SGDLS, CDR2 YYNGEE. This CDR3 has 15 amino acids. The CDR3 region is CASSARGTSGYEQYF. The CDR3 DNA follows: TGTGCCAGCAGCGCACGAGGGACTAGCGGTTACGAGCAGTACTTC.

The chain carries TRBV29-1 and TRBJ2-3; the match to TRBD1 covers 7 bases. Trimming took 5 bases from V and 4 from J; bases not matched to a gene: 9. Germline-derived CDR1 and CDR2 are SQVTM and ANQGSEA. This CDR3 spans 14 amino acids. Here the CDR3 reads CSVKQGLVADTQYF. The CDR3 nucleotides are TGCAGCGTTAAACAGGGGTTAGTGGCAGATACGCAGTATTTT.

V and J are TRBV6-1 and TRBJ2-2, with TRBD1 matching over 10 bases. The CDR3 is 14 residues long. Trimming cost V 8 bases and J 5 bases; bases outside gene matches: 5. The germline V gene has CDR1 MNHNS and CDR2 SASEGT. In nucleotides, the CDR3 is TGTGCCAGCGGCCGGGACAGGGGTACCGGGGAGCTGTTTTTT. It is translated as CASGRDRGTGELFF.

There are a few counts of this clonotype. This chain links TRBV7-9 with TRBJ2-3; TRBD1 agrees at 10 bases. The CDR3 runs to 16 residues. V lost 4 bases to trimming and J lost 4 bases; unmatched junction nucleotides: 8. Germline CDR1 SEHNR, CDR2 FQNEAQ (reference sequence). CDR3 bases: TGTGCCAGCAGCTCCGACAGGGGGCAAACCTCAGATACGCAGTATTTT. This gives the protein CASSSDRGQTSDTQYF. Together with reference TRBV7-9 and TRBJ2-3, the CDR3 gives the full variable domain: DTGVSQNPRHKITKRGQNVTFRCDPISEHNRLYWYRQTLGQGPEFLTYFQNEAQLEKSRLLSDRFSAERPKGSFSTLEIQRTEQGDSAMYLCASSSDRGQTSDTQYFGPGTRLTVL.

The sample holds many counts of this clonotype. This chain links TRBV20-1 with TRBJ2-1, with D hard to call. The CDR3 loop spans 10 amino acids. Germline-derived CDR1 and CDR2 are DFQATT and SNEGSKA (reference sequence). The V and J ends lost 5 bases and 8 bases respectively, with 7 bases between them. CDR3 region: CSADPDEQFF. The CDR3 nucleotides are TGCAGTGCTGACCCAGATGAGCAGTTCTTC.

This chain links TRBV7-3 with TRBJ2-7; TRBD1 aligns across 9 bases. Losses at the gene ends were 2 bases for V and 3 bases for J; bases not matched to a gene: 8. Looked up from germline, CDR1 is SGHTA and CDR2 is FQGTGA. This CDR3 contains 16 residues. The CDR3 protein is CASSLAPGQGRYEQYF. In DNA form, the CDR3 reads TGTGCCAGCAGCTTAGCCCCGGGACAGGGCCGCTACGAGCAGTACTTC.

This clonotype was seen a few times. The J gene is TRBJ2-4, the V gene TRBV27, with TRBD1 as a possible D gene (6 bases). V lost 8 bases to trimming and J lost 1 base, with 9 bases between them. This CDR3 comprises 13 residues. The germline gives CDR1 MNHEY, CDR2 SMNVEV (reference sequence). DNA for the CDR3: TGTGCCAGCGGCCAGGGGGCCAAAAACATTCAGTACTTC. It translates to CASGQGAKNIQYF.

This chain links TRBV5-6 with TRBJ2-1; TRBD1 might be the D (6 bases). CDR1 and CDR2 from the germline V gene are SGHDT and YYEEEE. V dropped 1 base and J dropped 4 bases, with 12 bases sitting between them. The length of the CDR3 is 15 residues. CDR3 sequence reads: CASSLNQGIYNEQFF. Written as DNA, the CDR3 is TGTGCCAGCAGCTTGAATCAGGGGATATACAATGAGCAGTTCTTC.

The chain employs TRBV15 and TRBJ2-1, with D possibly called TRBD1 or TRBD2 (5 bases each). The CDR3 has 15 residues. The ends were cut back, 0 bases at V and 5 bases at J, with 11 bases in the middle. Germline V lookup: CDR1 LNHNV, CDR2 YYDKDF (reference sequence). The CDR3 DNA reads as TGTGCCACCAGCAGAGATCACCGGGGCGACAATGAGCAGTTCTTC. It specifies CATSRDHRGDNEQFF.

This clonotype turned up a few times. The chain is built from TRBV6-8 and TRBJ1-1; 9 bases line up with TRBD1. With V trimmed by 5 bases and J by 6 bases, 10 bases remained unmatched. CDR3 length: 15 amino acids. Germline V gene sequence: CDR1 MNHGY, CDR2 SAAAGT. The CDR3 DNA is TGTGCCAGCAGTACGCCGGGACAGGGATACGCTGAAGCTTTCTTT. Protein sequence: CASSTPGQGYAEAFF.

This clonotype was seen only a few times. The V call is TRBV28, the J call TRBJ1-1; the D gene is possibly TRBD1 (5 bases). The CDR3 runs to 14 residues. V was trimmed by 3 bases and J by 5 bases, leaving 13 bases between them. Germline-derived CDR1 and CDR2 are MDHEN and SYDVKM. For the CDR3, the DNA is TGTGCCAGCAGTTTCAGGTCAGGGAGAACTGAAGCTTTCTTT. Amino acids: CASSFRSGRTEAFF.